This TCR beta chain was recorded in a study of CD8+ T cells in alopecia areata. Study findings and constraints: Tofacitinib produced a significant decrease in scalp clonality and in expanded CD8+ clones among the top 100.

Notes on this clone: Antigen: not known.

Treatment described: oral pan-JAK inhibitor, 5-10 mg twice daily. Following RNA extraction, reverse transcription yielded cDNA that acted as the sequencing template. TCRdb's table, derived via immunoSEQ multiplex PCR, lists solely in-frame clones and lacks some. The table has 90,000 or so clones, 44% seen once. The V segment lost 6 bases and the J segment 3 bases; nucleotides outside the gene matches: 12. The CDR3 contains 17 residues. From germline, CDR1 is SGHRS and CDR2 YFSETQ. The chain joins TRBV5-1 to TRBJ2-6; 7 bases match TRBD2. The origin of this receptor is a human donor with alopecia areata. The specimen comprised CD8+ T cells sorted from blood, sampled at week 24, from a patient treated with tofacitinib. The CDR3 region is CASKGTGGRDGANVLTF. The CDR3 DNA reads TGCGCCAGCAAAGGGACTGGCGGGAGAGATGGGGCCAACGTCCTGACTTTC.